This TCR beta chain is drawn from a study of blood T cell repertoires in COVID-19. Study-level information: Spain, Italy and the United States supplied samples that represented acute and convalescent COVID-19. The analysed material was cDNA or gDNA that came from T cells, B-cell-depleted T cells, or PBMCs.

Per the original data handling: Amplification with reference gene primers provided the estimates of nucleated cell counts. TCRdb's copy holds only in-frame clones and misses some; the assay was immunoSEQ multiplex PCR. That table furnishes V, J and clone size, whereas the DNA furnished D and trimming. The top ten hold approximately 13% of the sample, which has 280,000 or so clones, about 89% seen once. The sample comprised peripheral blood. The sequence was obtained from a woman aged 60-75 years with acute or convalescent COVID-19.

The CDR3 DNA follows: TGCGCCAGCAGCCAAGGGACAGGGGAAGCTGGGGCCAACGTCCTGACTTTC. Its translation is CASSQGTGEAGANVLTF. The chain combines TRBV4-3 with TRBJ2-6; 9 bases match TRBD1. Unmatched junction bases numbered 3, after V lost 1 base and J lost 2 bases. Germline values: CDR1 LGHNA, CDR2 YSLEER. The CDR3 runs 17 residues.